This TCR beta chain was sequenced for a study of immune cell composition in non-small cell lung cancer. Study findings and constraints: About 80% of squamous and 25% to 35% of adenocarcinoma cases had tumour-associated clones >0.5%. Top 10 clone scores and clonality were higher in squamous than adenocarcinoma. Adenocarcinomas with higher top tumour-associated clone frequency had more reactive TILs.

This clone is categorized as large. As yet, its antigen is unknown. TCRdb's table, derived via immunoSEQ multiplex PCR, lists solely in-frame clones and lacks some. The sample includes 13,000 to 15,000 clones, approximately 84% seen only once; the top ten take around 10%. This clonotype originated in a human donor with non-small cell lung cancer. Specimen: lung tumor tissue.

The CDR3 nucleotides read TGTGCCAGCATGAGGAAGGCGGGACAGGGGAACGAGCAGTACTTC. This sequence encodes CASMRKAGQGNEQYF. The rearrangement links TRBV2 to TRBJ2-7; 10 bases match TRBD1. There are 15 residues in the CDR3. V dropped 7 bases and J dropped 5; count of bases not matched to a gene: 11. Germline V gene sequence: CDR1 SNHLY, CDR2 FYNNEI.